This T cell receptor (beta chain) was recorded in a study of blood T cell repertoires in COVID-19. Profiling relied on immunoSEQ multiplex PCR, and the TCRdb table lists in-frame clones only, not all of them. The sample has approximately 100,000 clones; 70% to 85% are singletons. This TCR came from a man in his sixties or seventies with active or convalescent COVID-19. The material sequenced was peripheral blood.

CDR3 sequence reads: CASSYRLGRDQETQYF. The CDR3 nucleotides are TGTGCCAGCAGTTACCGGCTGGGGAGGGATCAAGAGACCCAGTACTTC. The V call is TRBV6-5, the J call TRBJ2-5; 7 bases are a match to TRBD2. The ends lost 2 bases at V and 2 bases at J; junction bases unmatched: 8. The germline CDR1 and CDR2 sequences are MNHEY and SVGAGI. This CDR3 has 16 amino acids.